A selection of T cell receptor beta chains follows, all from one sample in a study of blood T cell repertoires in COVID-19. The protocol was immunoSEQ multiplex PCR, while the TCRdb copy is restricted to in-frame clones and leaves out a portion. The data contain about 250,000 clones, around nine tenths of them singletons. What was sequenced was PBMCs or T cells enriched from blood (not recorded which). All receptors derive from a woman in her twenties or thirties with acute COVID-19. Each CDR3 is given with its conserved first and last residue.

TRBV20-1,CSASRRGAQPQHF
TRBV7-2,CASSPNGGYTDTQYF
TRBV10-3,CAISESAGGMRDTQYF
TRBV4-1,CASSRGDRDNQPQHF
TRBV18,CASSPGGGLTYNEQFF
TRBV20-1,CSASTRLGANPLSIF
TRBV12-3/TRBV12-4,CASRRQGTGELFF
TRBV28,CASSPHRTTGNTIYF
TRBV27,CASSLGQGLYGYTF
TRBV2,CASSGNRGVNEKLFF
TRBV29-1,CSVNSPGASGNTIYF
TRBV28,CASSLIGNSNTEAFF
TRBV7-9,CASSFLQGNPEAFF
TRBV20-1,CSAPGGTEAFF
TRBV28,CASSPSGEVPYEQYF
TRBV7-8,CASSPDRAIGYTF
TRBV28,CASSYAGTGAEKLFF
TRBV28,CASSFGRTGASEQYF
TRBV27,CASSRTGIVNSPLHF
TRBV3-1/TRBV3-2,CASSQQGTGNTIYF
TRBV12-3/TRBV12-4,CASSPSGETAFF
TRBV5-6,CASSFLDSSNQPQHF
TRBV5-6,CASSLRGYYNEQFF